The clone carrying this T cell receptor beta chain has just a few counts. Within the library, unique molecular identifiers were attached to each individual cDNA molecule. TCRdb called the RACE reads again in MiXCR, with one record for every CDR3 protein. The repertoire holds more than 150,000 distinct CDR3 sequences, about 22% seen once, with 2% to 3% in the top ten. The data stem from a study of human T cells and chemical hapten exposure. On the study more broadly: Patients, predominantly female, presented with alopecia areata, totalis or universalis.

Time point given: patch test 3, about 24 weeks after DPC sensitization. Treatment meaning: therapeutic diphenylcyclopropenone sensitization with weekly scalp DPC. CDR1 MGHRA and CDR2 YSYEKL come from the germline V gene. The CDR3 runs 14 residues. With 4 bases removed from V and 3 bases from J, the gap between germline ends came to 13 bases. This clonotype was obtained from a woman between 40 and 55 years old with alopecia areata. Some clones in this sample may be carry-over from other donors' samples. V is TRBV4-1 and J is TRBJ2-7, with D unresolved. The sample consisted of whole blood, taken in connection with sensitization to the hapten diphenylcyclopropenone (DPC). CDR3 DNA: TGCGCCAGCAGCCCTTCTCCGACCTTCTACGAGCAGTACTTC. Protein: CASSPSPTFYEQYF.